Shown below are 12 T cell receptor beta chains from a single sample sequenced in a study of metastatic and nonmetastatic thyroid tumors. Ahead of thyroid surgery, no patient had received treatment of any kind. With MiXCR, TCRdb reprocessed the PCR reads. The sample consists of about 24,000 clones, roughly 21% of them appearing once. The sample comprised blood. These receptors were collected from a male donor with papillary thyroid cancer or a benign thyroid nodule (not recorded which). Some clones in this sample may be carry-over from other donors' samples.

This rearrangement joins TRBV5-1 to TRBJ2-3, with 8 nucleotides matching TRBD1. V was pared by 0 bases and J by 2 bases, with 2 bases of the junction left unmatched. Germline V gives CDR1 SGHRS, CDR2 YFSETQ. CDR3 length: 15 residues. The CDR3 sequence is CASSLGTGTTDTQYF. The CDR3 bases are TGCGCCAGCAGCTTGGGGACAGGGACCACAGATACGCAGTATTTT.

This clone has a count of ten or more. The rearrangement uses TRBV5-1 and TRBJ2-2, with a possible D match to TRBD1 (5 bases). The CDR3 has 13 amino acids. V was clipped by 3 bases and J by 6 bases, with 9 bases between them. Germline CDR1 reads SGHRS; CDR2 reads YFSETQ. The CDR3 DNA follows: TGCGCCAGCAGCTCCAGGGTAGCCGGGGAGCTGTTTTTT. Translation gives CASSSRVAGELFF. The whole variable domain, filled in from reference TRBV5-1 and TRBJ2-2, reads KAGVTQTPRYLIKTRGQQVTLSCSPISGHRSVSWYQQTPGQGLQFLFEYFSETQRNKGNFPGRFSGRQFSNSRSEMNVSTLELGDSALYLCASSSRVAGELFFGEGSRLTVL.

This clone was seen many times. In DNA, the CDR3 is TGTGCCAGCAGCACAACGAACGGGAACACCGGGGAGCTGTTTTTT. This sequence encodes CASSTTNGNTGELFF. The chain recombines TRBV13 with TRBJ2-2; the D is unclear. V was clipped by 5 bases and J by 1 base, with 11 bases between them. The CDR3 runs 15 residues. Per germline, CDR1 PRHDT and CDR2 FYEKMQ (reference sequence). Complete variable domain (other parts from reference TRBV13 and TRBJ2-2): AAGVIQSPRHLIKEKRETATLKCYPIPRHDTVYWYQQGPGQDPQFLISFYEKMQSDKGSIPDRFSAQQFSDYHSELNMSSLELGDSALYFCASSTTNGNTGELFFGEGSRLTVL.

This clone was picked up many times. This chain joins TRBV12-3 or TRBV12-4 and TRBJ2-2, with 7 bases that match TRBD2. The CDR3 extends over 14 amino acids. V lost 8 bases to trimming and J lost 3 bases; unmatched junction nucleotides: 6. The CDR3 sequence is CASGSGMDTGELFF. In DNA, the CDR3 is TGTGCCAGCGGAAGCGGGATGGACACCGGGGAGCTGTTTTTT.

V gene TRBV28 combines with J gene TRBJ2-7; no clear D gene. The CDR3 spans 14 residues. The germline CDR1 and CDR2 sequences are MDHEN and SYDVKM. Trimming stripped 6 bases from V and 6 bases from J, with 18 bases between. CDR3 in amino acids: CASRVAGQPGEQYF. CDR3 DNA sequence: TGTGCCAGCAGAGTGGCAGGTCAGCCTGGCGAGCAGTACTTC. The full variable domain, rest sourced from reference TRBV28 and TRBJ2-7, is DVKVTQSSRYLVKRTGEKVFLECVQDMDHENMFWYRQDPGLGLRLIYFSYDVKMKEKGDIPEGYSVSREKKERFSLILESASTNQTSMYLCASRVAGQPGEQYFGPGTRLTVT.

A few counts support this clone. The J gene is TRBJ1-1, the V gene TRBV28, with D unresolved. Germline CDR1 is MDHEN and CDR2 is SYDVKM. The CDR3 has 13 residues. Trimming took 4 bases from V and 7 from J, leaving 13 bases between them. CDR3 sequence: CASSSTAKGEAFF. The DNA for the CDR3 is TGTGCCAGCAGTTCTACAGCGAAGGGTGAAGCTTTCTTT. Combining the CDR3 with reference TRBV28 and TRBJ1-1 gives the whole variable domain DVKVTQSSRYLVKRTGEKVFLECVQDMDHENMFWYRQDPGLGLRLIYFSYDVKMKEKGDIPEGYSVSREKKERFSLILESASTNQTSMYLCASSSTAKGEAFFGQGTRLTVV.

This clone came up many times. This chain connects TRBV9 to TRBJ2-2; D may be TRBD2 (6 bases). CDR1 is SGDLS and CDR2 is YYNGEE in the germline V gene. The CDR3 consists of 19 residues. V was cut by 3 bases and J by 2 bases, with 23 bases left in between. CDR3 in DNA: TGTGCCAGCAGCGCCCGTTGGGGGGATTTGGAGAGAAACACCGGGGAGCTGTTTTTT. Protein product: CASSARWGDLERNTGELFF.

There are a few counts of this clone. J is TRBJ2-1 and V is TRBV20-1; TRBD2 aligns across 11 bases. V trimming: 6 bases; J trimming: 12 bases; junction bases outside the gene matches: 13. The V gene's germline CDR1 is DFQATT and CDR2 SNEGSKA (reference sequence). This CDR3 comprises 14 residues. In DNA, the CDR3 is TGCAGTGCCAAGAAACTAGCGGGAGATTTCGGGCAGTTCTTC. Protein: CSAKKLAGDFGQFF.

This chain connects TRBV5-1 to TRBJ1-1; no clear D. The CDR3 is made up of 13 amino acids. Germline assignment: CDR1 SGHRS and CDR2 YFSETQ. V shed 1 base and J shed 0 bases, with 4 bases lying between them. The CDR3, as DNA: TGCGCCAGCAGCTTGACAGTGAACACTGAAGCTTTCTTT. It codes for CASSLTVNTEAFF. The variable domain in full, with the rest retrieved from reference TRBV5-1 and TRBJ1-1, is KAGVTQTPRYLIKTRGQQVTLSCSPISGHRSVSWYQQTPGQGLQFLFEYFSETQRNKGNFPGRFSGRQFSNSRSEMNVSTLELGDSALYLCASSLTVNTEAFFGQGTRLTVV.

This clone came up many times. The chain carries TRBV18 and TRBJ1-3; D not certain. V shed 3 bases and J shed 1 base, with 16 bases lying between them. The CDR3 runs 17 residues. The germline CDR1 and CDR2 sequences are KGHSH and LQKENI. Here the CDR3 reads CASSPTRRATSGNTIYF. Written as DNA, the CDR3 is TGTGCCAGCTCACCCACCAGGCGGGCGACTTCTGGAAACACCATATATTTT.

This clone has only a few counts. The gene calls are TRBV15 and TRBJ2-1; 13 bases align to TRBD2. The CDR3 extends over 17 amino acids. The trim removed 2 bases at V and 3 bases at J, leaving 4 bases unmatched. Germline V gene sequence: CDR1 LNHNV, CDR2 YYDKDF (reference sequence). CDR3 DNA: TGTGCCACCAGCAGACCCTGGACTAGCGGGAGCTACAATGAGCAGTTCTTC. As protein: CATSRPWTSGSYNEQFF.

This clone showed up many times. Different DNA sequences within this sample yield the same CDR3. This chain links TRBV18 with TRBJ2-1; 15 positions agree with TRBD2. The V gene's germline CDR1 is KGHSH and CDR2 LQKENI. The CDR3 has 14 amino acids. V was pared by 6 bases and J by 16 bases, with 10 bases of the junction left unmatched. The CDR3 reads CASSPGLAGGLVFF. For the CDR3, the DNA is TGTGCCAGCTCTCCGGGACTAGCGGGAGGCCTAGTCTTCTTC.